Listed below are T cell receptor beta chains from one sample, sequenced in a study of blood T cell repertoires in COVID-19. Generated by immunoSEQ multiplex PCR, the TCRdb table keeps only in-frame clones and is missing some. The data contain 150,000 to 170,000 clones, about 85% of them singletons. The sequencing input was peripheral blood. Every receptor here comes from a man in his sixties with COVID-19, enrolled during active disease. Both conserved end residues are part of each CDR3. Fields, in order: D gene, CDR3 length, clone size, V gene, J gene, CDR3 protein, CDR3 DNA. D genes are given only for firm matches. Not all rows give a size; the values are once, few, many and, for expanded clones, a class.

NA	14	NA	TRBV11-3	TRBJ1-2	CASSLERDRYGYTF	TGTGCCAGCAGCTTAGAGAGGGATCGCTATGGCTACACCTTC
TRBD1	14	NA	TRBV5-1	TRBJ1-2	CASSLEGGAYGYTF	TGCGCCAGCAGCTTGGAAGGGGGCGCCTATGGCTACACCTTC
TRBD1	15	NA	TRBV18	TRBJ1-5	CASSQGAPRNQPQHF	TGTGCCAGCTCACAGGGGGCGCCTCGCAATCAGCCCCAGCATTTT
NA	15	NA	TRBV7-2	TRBJ1-2	CASSLAQGIGYGYTF	TGTGCCAGCAGCTTAGCGCAGGGGATCGGCTATGGCTACACCTTC
NA	14	NA	TRBV15	TRBJ1-2	CATSRDKAGVGYTF	TGTGCCACCAGCAGAGATAAGGCAGGGGTCGGCTACACCTTC
NA	15	NA	TRBV3-1/TRBV3-2	TRBJ2-7	CASSQGVQGGYEQYF	TGTGCCAGCAGCCAAGGAGTCCAGGGTGGGTACGAGCAGTACTTC
TRBD1	15	NA	TRBV18	TRBJ1-1	CASSPRTGKEAEAFF	TGTGCCAGCTCACCACGGACAGGCAAGGAGGCTGAAGCTTTCTTT
TRBD1	16	NA	TRBV19	TRBJ1-1	CASSILGQLMNTEAFF	TGTGCCAGTAGTATATTGGGACAGCTTATGAACACTGAAGCTTTCTTT
NA	15	NA	TRBV2	TRBJ2-3	CASRGRHGGTDTQYF	TGTGCCAGCAGGGGACGACACGGGGGTACAGATACGCAGTATTTT
TRBD2	16	NA	TRBV9	TRBJ2-7	CASSPMTSGVSYEQYF	TGTGCCAGCAGCCCGATGACTAGCGGGGTTTCCTACGAGCAGTACTTC
TRBD1	13	NA	TRBV9	TRBJ2-1	CASSVERRTGGFF	TGTGCCAGCAGCGTAGAGAGAAGGACAGGGGGCTTCTTC
TRBD2	16	medium-sized	TRBV4-3	TRBJ2-7	CASSQRFAGGIDEQYF	TGCGCCAGCAGCCAACGGTTCGCGGGGGGGATCGACGAGCAGTACTTC
TRBD1	15	NA	TRBV7-2	TRBJ1-4	CASSMTGSIAEKLFF	TGTGCCAGCAGCATGACAGGGTCAATTGCGGAAAAACTGTTTTTT
TRBD1	14	NA	TRBV11-3	TRBJ1-1	CASSPRGPRTEAFF	TGTGCCAGCAGCCCGAGGGGGCCCCGAACTGAAGCTTTCTTT
NA	15	few	TRBV27	TRBJ1-5	CASSLVGGLGQPQHF	TGTGCCAGCAGTTTGGTCGGGGGACTAGGTCAGCCCCAGCATTTT
NA	14	NA	TRBV9	TRBJ1-6	CASSVGQGGSPLHF	TGTGCCAGCAGCGTAGGGCAGGGAGGTTCACCCCTCCACTTT
NA	12	NA	TRBV2	TRBJ2-3	CASRPQGDTQYF	TGTGCCAGCAGGCCGCAGGGGGATACGCAGTATTTT
TRBD2	16	NA	TRBV2	TRBJ2-4	CASSESSGVTKNIQYF	TGTGCCAGCAGTGAATCCAGCGGGGTAACCAAAAACATTCAGTACTTC
NA	15	NA	TRBV6-6	TRBJ1-3	CASSYPSSSGNTIYF	TGTGCCAGCAGTTACCCTTCTAGCTCTGGAAACACCATATATTTT
TRBD1	14	NA	TRBV9	TRBJ1-2	CASSAQGQGYGYTF	TGTGCCAGCAGCGCCCAGGGACAGGGCTATGGCTACACCTTC
TRBD1	15	NA	TRBV7-9	TRBJ2-1	CASSLTGQGGDEQFF	TGTGCCAGCAGCTTGACAGGGCAAGGGGGCGATGAGCAGTTCTTC
NA	15	few	TRBV9	TRBJ1-4	CASSPQSSTNEKLFF	TGTGCCAGCAGCCCACAGTCGTCAACTAATGAAAAACTGTTTTTT
TRBD1	16	NA	TRBV5-8	TRBJ2-3	CASRNGRQGPTDTQYF	TGTGCCAGCAGAAATGGGCGACAGGGGCCCACAGATACGCAGTATTTT
TRBD1	21	NA	TRBV19	TRBJ2-6	CASRTSGQGGYTNSGANVLTF	TGTGCCAGTAGAACTTCGGGACAGGGGGGCTATACAAACTCTGGGGCCAACGTCCTGACTTTC
NA	17	NA	TRBV21-1	TRBJ2-6	CASTAGHGRSGANVLTF	TGTGCCAGCACCGCCGGACACGGACGGTCTGGGGCCAACGTCCTGACTTTC
NA	14	NA	TRBV28	TRBJ2-3	CASSPSGSTDTQYF	TGTGCCAGCAGCCCCAGCGGGAGCACAGATACGCAGTATTTT
TRBD2	15	NA	TRBV27	TRBJ2-2	CASSPLAGGPRELFF	TGTGCCAGCAGTCCCTTAGCGGGAGGGCCTAGGGAGCTGTTTTTT
TRBD2	19	NA	TRBV24-1	TRBJ2-4	CATSDGSVPPSGSRNIQYF	TGTGCCACCAGTGATGGATCGGTCCCCCCAAGCGGGAGTAGAAACATTCAGTACTTC
TRBD1	17	NA	TRBV6-2/TRBV6-3	TRBJ1-1	CASSYRGQVVWNTEAFF	TGTGCCAGCAGTTATCGGGGACAGGTCGTATGGAACACTGAAGCTTTCTTT
TRBD1	14	NA	TRBV4-3	TRBJ1-4	CASSPGTGSEKLFF	TGCGCCAGCAGCCCCGGGACAGGGAGTGAAAAACTGTTTTTT
NA	15	NA	TRBV19	TRBJ1-4	CASSDAVGRNEKLFF	TGTGCCAGTAGTGATGCGGTGGGGCGTAATGAAAAACTGTTTTTT
NA	16	NA	TRBV4-1	TRBJ1-5	CASSQEEQRRNQPQHF	TGCGCCAGCAGCCAAGAGGAGCAGCGGCGCAATCAGCCCCAGCATTTT
TRBD1	15	NA	TRBV3-1/TRBV3-2	TRBJ1-2	CASSLPGQVNYGYTF	TGTGCCAGCAGCCTACCGGGACAGGTCAACTATGGCTACACCTTC
NA	14	few	TRBV6-5	TRBJ2-7	CASSYEEASGEQYF	TGTGCCAGCAGTTACGAGGAAGCTTCCGGCGAGCAGTACTTC
TRBD1	14	NA	TRBV27	TRBJ1-1	CASVRTGRNTEAFF	TGTGCCAGCGTCCGGACAGGTCGAAACACTGAAGCTTTCTTT
TRBD2	12	NA	TRBV12-5	TRBJ2-1	CASAGVGDEQFF	TGTGCTAGCGCGGGAGTTGGTGATGAGCAGTTCTTC
NA	15	NA	TRBV19	TRBJ1-2	CASRLDSTGNYGYTF	TGTGCCAGTAGACTAGACTCGACAGGAAACTATGGCTACACCTTC
NA	16	NA	TRBV19	TRBJ1-5	CASSIQGSRGNQPQHF	TGTGCCAGTAGTATTCAGGGATCTCGCGGCAATCAGCCCCAGCATTTT
TRBD2	16	NA	TRBV5-1	TRBJ2-5	CASSLDLAGGQETQYF	TGCGCCAGCAGCTTGGATCTAGCGGGGGGACAAGAGACCCAGTACTTC
NA	17	NA	TRBV24-1	TRBJ2-2	CATSDSGRRKKTGELFF	TGTGCCACCAGTGACTCAGGGAGGCGCAAAAAGACCGGGGAGCTGTTTTTT
NA	11	NA	TRBV29-1	TRBJ1-4	CSADREEKLFF	TGCAGCGCGGATCGGGAGGAAAAACTGTTTTTT
NA	12	NA	TRBV11-3	TRBJ1-3	CASSLSGNTIYF	TGTGCCAGCAGCTTGAGTGGAAACACCATATATTTT
TRBD1	15	NA	TRBV27	TRBJ2-3	CASSLGTVSTDTQYF	TGTGCCAGCAGTTTAGGGACAGTGAGCACAGATACGCAGTATTTT
NA	13	NA	TRBV3-1/TRBV3-2	TRBJ1-3	CASSSVRGNTIYF	TGTGCCAGCAGCTCCGTCCGGGGGAACACCATATATTTT
TRBD2	17	NA	TRBV7-2	TRBJ2-7	CASSPWTSGPSSYEQYF	TGTGCCAGCAGCCCGTGGACTAGCGGGCCAAGCTCCTACGAGCAGTACTTC
NA	13	few	TRBV29-1	TRBJ1-3	CSVESGRGNTIYF	TGCAGCGTTGAATCCGGGAGGGGAAACACCATATATTTT
NA	14	NA	TRBV27	TRBJ1-2	CASSGRQSPLGYTF	TGTGCCAGCAGTGGCAGACAGAGCCCCCTAGGCTACACCTTC
NA	12	NA	TRBV7-2	TRBJ2-3	CASSPSTDTQYF	TGTGCCAGCAGCCCGAGCACAGATACGCAGTATTTT
TRBD2	17	NA	TRBV6-2/TRBV6-3	TRBJ2-3	CASSPPPRLAGRDTQYF	TGTGCCAGCAGCCCCCCACCCAGACTAGCGGGACGGGACACGCAGTATTTT
NA	14	NA	TRBV18	TRBJ2-7	CASSPPSGSYEQYF	TGTGCCAGCTCACCACCGTCGGGGTCCTACGAGCAGTACTTC
NA	15	few	TRBV3-1/TRBV3-2	TRBJ1-2	CASSQNSFGIYGYTF	TGTGCCAGCAGCCAAAATTCCTTCGGGATCTATGGCTACACCTTC
NA	12	few	TRBV19	TRBJ2-7	CASSLDNYEQYF	TGTGCCAGTAGTCTGGACAACTACGAGCAGTACTTC
TRBD1	15	NA	TRBV27	TRBJ2-1	CASSFSRGQPNEQFF	TGTGCCAGCAGTTTTTCCAGGGGGCAGCCCAATGAGCAGTTCTTC
TRBD1	13	once	TRBV18	TRBJ2-1	CASSPGQGDEQFF	TGTGCCAGCTCACCAGGACAGGGAGATGAGCAGTTCTTC
TRBD2	19	NA	TRBV3-1/TRBV3-2	TRBJ2-1	CASSQLLAGVPRSWNEQFF	TGTGCCAGCAGCCAGCTACTAGCGGGAGTGCCCAGATCTTGGAATGAGCAGTTCTTC
TRBD1	15	NA	TRBV7-9	TRBJ1-1	CASSSYLQGVPEAFF	TGTGCCAGCAGCTCATATTTACAGGGGGTGCCTGAAGCTTTCTTT
TRBD1	14	NA	TRBV6-5	TRBJ1-5	CASSRTGGNQPQHF	TGTGCCAGCAGTCGGACAGGGGGCAATCAGCCCCAGCATTTT
TRBD2	17	NA	TRBV3-1/TRBV3-2	TRBJ2-1	CASSQFFTGTSGNEQFF	TGTGCCAGCAGCCAATTTTTTACCGGGACTAGCGGCAATGAGCAGTTCTTC
TRBD2	17	NA	TRBV5-1	TRBJ2-1	CASSASGGGSSYNEQFF	TGCGCCAGCAGCGCCTCCGGCGGGGGGAGCTCCTACAATGAGCAGTTCTTC